This entry lists 22 T cell receptor beta chains sequenced from one sample in a study of cytomegalovirus exposure and HLA in healthy donors. The PCR ran on 60 Vbeta and 13 Jbeta primers. TCRdb's copy holds only in-frame clones and misses some; the assay was immunoSEQ multiplex PCR. Across roughly 45,000 clones, the top ten clones capture about 1.8% of the sample. The sample taken for sequencing was PBMCs. The origin of the receptors is a woman under 40 in good health and CMV-seronegative.

The genes are TRBV4-1 and TRBJ2-3; 9 nucleotides agree with TRBD2. This CDR3 has 15 amino acids. CDR1 is MGHRA, CDR2 YSYEKL, per germline. J was trimmed by 3 bases and V by 4 bases; bases with no gene match: 5. The CDR3 DNA sequence: TGCGCCAGCAGCCTACCGGGACTAGCTACAGATACGCAGTATTTT. It yields the protein CASSLPGLATDTQYF.

The chain joins TRBV30 to TRBJ1-1; D is unclear. Per germline, CDR1 GTSNPN and CDR2 SVGIG (reference sequence). The CDR3 is 12 residues long. With 0 bases removed from V and 5 bases from J, the gap between germline ends came to 7 bases. CDR3 region: CAWSVGETEAFF. As DNA, the CDR3 is TGTGCCTGGAGTGTCGGGGAAACTGAAGCTTTCTTT.

The rearrangement links TRBV5-4 to TRBJ1-1; 8 nucleotides align to TRBD1. Trimming removed 0 bases from V and 6 bases from J; junction bases left unmatched: 7. CDR3 length: 15 residues. Germline V lookup: CDR1 SGHNT, CDR2 YYREEE (reference sequence). CDR3 loop: CASSLEALGQAEAFF. DNA for the CDR3: TGTGCCAGCAGCTTGGAGGCTTTGGGACAGGCTGAAGCTTTCTTT.

The chain's CDR3 is CASSEVEGGLYEQYF. The CDR3 nucleotides read TGTGCCAGCAGTGAAGTTGAGGGAGGGCTCTACGAGCAGTACTTC. The rearrangement uses TRBV2 and TRBJ2-7; 7 bases agree with TRBD2. Germline trimming cut 1 base from V and 3 bases from J; bases unmatched to any gene: 6. The germline V gene encodes CDR1 SNHLY and CDR2 FYNNEI. This CDR3 has 15 residues.

The rearrangement uses TRBV30 and TRBJ2-7; 7 bases fit TRBD1. Trimming at V came to 1 base and at J to 2 bases, leaving 5 bases not matched to a gene. This CDR3 has 14 residues. The germline gives CDR1 GTSNPN, CDR2 SVGIG (reference sequence). The CDR3 DNA sequence: TGTGCCTGGAGTGCTTCGGGACAGCCCTACGAGCAGTACTTC. Amino acids: CAWSASGQPYEQYF.

The chain combines TRBV6-6 with TRBJ1-1; 8 nucleotides line up with TRBD1. Unmatched junction bases numbered 3, after V lost 5 bases and J lost 4 bases. The V gene's germline CDR1 is MNHNY and CDR2 SVGAGI (reference sequence). This CDR3 is built from 13 residues. Here the CDR3 reads CASSTTGGTEAFF. CDR3 DNA sequence: TGTGCCAGCAGTACCACAGGGGGCACTGAAGCTTTCTTT.

The rearrangement uses TRBV20-1 and TRBJ1-1, with D perhaps TRBD1 (5 bases). There are 11 residues in the CDR3. Germline loops: CDR1 DFQATT, CDR2 SNEGSKA (reference sequence). V lost 5 bases, J lost 5 bases, and 9 bases lay in between. CDR3 DNA sequence: TGCAGTGCTGGCGGGGGGACTGAAGCTTTCTTT. As protein: CSAGGGTEAFF.

The chain uses TRBV5-1 and TRBJ2-2, with 8 bases that match TRBD1. Trimming removed 3 bases from V and 5 bases from J; junction bases left unmatched: 6. The CDR3 contains 15 residues. Germline V gives CDR1 SGHRS, CDR2 YFSETQ. CDR3 nucleotides: TGCGCCAGCAGCTCCGGACAGGGTTGGACCGGGGAGCTGTTTTTT. Translating it yields CASSSGQGWTGELFF.

The chain has TRBV5-6 and TRBJ2-2; 12 nucleotides align to TRBD2. CDR1 is SGHDT and CDR2 is YYEEEE in the germline V gene. This CDR3 comprises 16 residues. V shed 4 bases and J 7 bases; nucleotides not matched to a gene: 8. This CDR3 is CASSPLLAGGVGELFF. DNA for the CDR3: TGTGCCAGCAGCCCGCTACTAGCGGGAGGCGTCGGGGAGCTGTTTTTT.

The J gene is TRBJ2-6, the V gene TRBV5-1; D gene ambiguous. This CDR3 has 16 residues. Germline V gene sequence: CDR1 SGHRS, CDR2 YFSETQ. Trimming pared 0 bases from V and 4 bases from J, leaving 11 bases between. CDR3 sequence (DNA): TGCGCCAGCAGCTTGGTTCCGGGTTCAGGGGCCAACGTCCTGACTTTC. Translation: CASSLVPGSGANVLTF.

The chain combines TRBV19 with TRBJ1-2; weak D call: TRBD1 (6 bases). This CDR3 has 15 residues. CDR1 and CDR2 from the germline V gene are LNHDA and SQIVND (reference sequence). V shed 1 base and J shed 8 bases, with 17 bases lying between them. CDR3 region: CASSIAWTDLRGYTF. DNA of the CDR3: TGTGCCAGTAGTATAGCCTGGACAGACCTTCGAGGCTACACCTTC. The entire variable domain, with the rest obtained from reference TRBV19 and TRBJ1-2, is as follows: DGGITQSPKYLFRKEGQNVTLSCEQNLNHDAMYWYRQDPGQGLRLIYYSQIVNDFQKGDIAEGYSVSREKKESFPLTVTSAQKNPTAFYLCASSIAWTDLRGYTFGSGTRLTVV.

In nucleotides, the CDR3 is TGCAGCGTTGGACTAGCGGAGACCTACGAGCAGTACTTC. Translation gives CSVGLAETYEQYF. The chain links TRBV29-1 to TRBJ2-7; 9 bases agree with TRBD2. The J segment lost 2 bases and the V segment lost 4 bases, leaving 3 bases of the junction unmatched. The CDR3 sequence is 13 residues long. Per germline, CDR1 SQVTM and CDR2 ANQGSEA.

The chain recombines TRBV20-1 with TRBJ1-2; D unresolved. The CDR3 contains 10 residues. Germline loops: CDR1 DFQATT, CDR2 SNEGSKA (reference sequence). V lost 6 bases, J lost 4 bases, and 6 bases lay in between. CDR3 DNA: TGCAGTGCCAAAGCCTATGGCTACACCTTC. This gives the protein CSAKAYGYTF.

The chain is built from TRBV27 and TRBJ2-1; weak D call: TRBD2 (5 bases). Per germline, CDR1 MNHEY and CDR2 SMNVEV (reference sequence). CDR3 length equals 15 residues. Trimming pared 6 bases from V and 4 bases from J, leaving 16 bases between. DNA of the CDR3: TGTGCCAGCAGGCCTTTGGTGGGAGCTTACAATGAGCAGTTCTTC. This sequence encodes CASRPLVGAYNEQFF.

This chain joins TRBV5-1 and TRBJ1-4; no reliable D call. The CDR3 is made up of 13 amino acids. V shed 4 bases and J shed 7 bases, with 11 bases lying between them. Germline V gene sequence: CDR1 SGHRS, CDR2 YFSETQ. The CDR3 loop reads CASSPYRSEKLFF. The CDR3 region has the DNA TGCGCCAGCAGCCCCTACAGATCTGAAAAACTGTTTTTT. Combining the CDR3 with reference TRBV5-1 and TRBJ1-4 gives the whole variable domain KAGVTQTPRYLIKTRGQQVTLSCSPISGHRSVSWYQQTPGQGLQFLFEYFSETQRNKGNFPGRFSGRQFSNSRSEMNVSTLELGDSALYLCASSPYRSEKLFFGSGTQLSVL.

The chain is built from TRBV6-6 and TRBJ2-7; 7 bases agree with TRBD1. Germline CDR1 reads MNHNY; CDR2 reads SVGAGI (reference sequence). This CDR3 region has 14 residues. V was pared by 6 bases and J by 5 bases, with 10 bases of the junction left unmatched. As DNA, the CDR3 is TGTGCCAGCAGCCCCGGACAGGAGGTCAACGAGCAGTACTTC. This sequence encodes CASSPGQEVNEQYF.

The DNA for the CDR3 is TGTGCCAGCAGTTGGGCTTTAGGGACAGGGGTTGGCTACACCTTC. It yields the protein CASSWALGTGVGYTF. The V call is TRBV28, the J call TRBJ1-2, with TRBD1 matching over 10 bases. The CDR3 sequence is 15 residues long. Germline assignment: CDR1 MDHEN and CDR2 SYDVKM. The V segment lost 4 bases and the J segment 7 bases; nucleotides outside the gene matches: 9.

The J gene is TRBJ1-4, the V gene TRBV9, with 8 nucleotides matching TRBD1. Trimming cost V 0 bases and J 8 bases; bases outside gene matches: 12. Germline CDR1 reads SGDLS; CDR2 reads YYNGEE. The CDR3 is made up of 17 amino acids. In nucleotides, the CDR3 is TGTGCCAGCAGCGTAGCTTTTCCGGCAGGGGGCCTGGAAAAACTGTTTTTT. Its translation: CASSVAFPAGGLEKLFF.

J is TRBJ1-5 and V is TRBV9; TRBD1 aligns across 10 bases. This CDR3 contains 15 residues. V was clipped by 0 bases and J by 4 bases; unmatched bases: 1. Germline loops: CDR1 SGDLS, CDR2 YYNGEE. The CDR3 protein is CASSVEGQGNQPQHF. DNA for the CDR3: TGTGCCAGCAGCGTAGAGGGACAGGGGAATCAGCCCCAGCATTTT.

J is TRBJ2-7 and V is TRBV5-1; maybe TRBD2 (6 bases). Germline V gene data show CDR1 as SGHRS and CDR2 as YFSETQ. Trimming shortened V by 0 bases and J by 2 bases, and 9 bases separated the two germline ends. The CDR3 covers 14 residues. CDR3 in amino acids: CASSLGGETYEQYF. The CDR3 coding sequence is TGCGCCAGCAGCTTGGGCGGGGAGACCTACGAGCAGTACTTC. Full variable domain (remainder filled in from reference TRBV5-1 and TRBJ2-7): KAGVTQTPRYLIKTRGQQVTLSCSPISGHRSVSWYQQTPGQGLQFLFEYFSETQRNKGNFPGRFSGRQFSNSRSEMNVSTLELGDSALYLCASSLGGETYEQYFGPGTRLTVT.

The genes are TRBV28 and TRBJ2-7; 7 bases agree with TRBD2. V lost 1 base, J lost 3 bases, and 3 bases stayed unmatched. The germline V gene encodes CDR1 MDHEN and CDR2 SYDVKM. The CDR3 has 14 amino acids. The DNA of the CDR3 is TGTGCCAGCAGTTTATCGGGCGGGAGCTACGAGCAGTACTTC. This encodes CASSLSGGSYEQYF.

The V gene is TRBV9, the J gene TRBJ2-1; 8 bases are a match to TRBD2. Looked up from germline, CDR1 is SGDLS and CDR2 is YYNGEE. Trimming cost V 3 bases and J 5 bases; bases outside gene matches: 7. The CDR3 spans 15 residues. CDR3 loop: CASSALTSAHNEQFF. In DNA form, the CDR3 reads TGTGCCAGCAGCGCACTGACTAGCGCCCACAATGAGCAGTTCTTC.